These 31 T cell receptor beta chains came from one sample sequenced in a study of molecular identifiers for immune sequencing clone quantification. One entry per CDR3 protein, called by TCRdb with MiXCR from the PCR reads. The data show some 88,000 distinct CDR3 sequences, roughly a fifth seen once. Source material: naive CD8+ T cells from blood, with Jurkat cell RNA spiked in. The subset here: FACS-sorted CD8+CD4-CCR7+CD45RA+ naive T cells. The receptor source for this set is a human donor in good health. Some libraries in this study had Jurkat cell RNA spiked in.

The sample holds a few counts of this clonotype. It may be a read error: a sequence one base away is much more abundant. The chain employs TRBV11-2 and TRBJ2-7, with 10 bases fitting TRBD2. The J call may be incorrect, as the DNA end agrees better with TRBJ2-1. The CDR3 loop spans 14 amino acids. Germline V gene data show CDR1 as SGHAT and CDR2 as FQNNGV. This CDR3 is CAGSFLPSGSAQFF. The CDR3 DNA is TGTGCCGGCAGCTTTCTTCCTAGCGGGAGCGCTCAGTTCTTC.

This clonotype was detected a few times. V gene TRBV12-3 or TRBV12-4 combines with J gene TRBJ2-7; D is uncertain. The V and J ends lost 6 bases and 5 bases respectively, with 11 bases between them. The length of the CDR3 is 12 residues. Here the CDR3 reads CASSFGRHEQYF. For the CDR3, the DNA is TGTGCCAGCAGCTTCGGACGCCACGAGCAGTACTTC.

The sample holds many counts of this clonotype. CDR3 sequence reads: CASSQGGQAGVAKNIQYF. CDR3 coding DNA: TGCGCCAGCAGCCAGGGCGGGCAGGCTGGGGTAGCCAAAAACATTCAGTACTTC. V and J are TRBV4-1 and TRBJ2-4; possible D gene TRBD2, 5 bases. This CDR3 comprises 18 residues. The germline CDR1 and CDR2 sequences are MGHRA and YSYEKL. Deletions cut 3 bases from V and 0 bases from J, with 18 bases between.

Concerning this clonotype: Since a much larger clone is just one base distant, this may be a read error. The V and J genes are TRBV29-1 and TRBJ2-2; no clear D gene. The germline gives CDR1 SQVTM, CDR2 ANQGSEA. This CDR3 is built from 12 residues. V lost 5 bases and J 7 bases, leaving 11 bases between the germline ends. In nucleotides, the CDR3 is TGCAGCGTTAGCGATTCGGGCGGGGAGCTGTTTTTT. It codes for CSVSDSGGELFF.

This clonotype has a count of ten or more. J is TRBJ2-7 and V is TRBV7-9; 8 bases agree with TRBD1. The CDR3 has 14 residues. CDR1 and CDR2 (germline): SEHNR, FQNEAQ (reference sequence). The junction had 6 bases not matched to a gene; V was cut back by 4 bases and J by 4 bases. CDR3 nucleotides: TGTGCCAGCAGCTCGGACAGGGCTCCATACGAGCAGTACTTC. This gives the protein CASSSDRAPYEQYF.

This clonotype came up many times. Written as DNA, the CDR3 is TGTGCCATCAGTGAGGGGGACTCCGGGAACACAGATACGCAGTATTTT. It specifies CAISEGDSGNTDTQYF. The chain is built from TRBV10-3 and TRBJ2-3; possibly TRBD2 for D (6 bases). The CDR3 consists of 16 residues. Germline V gene data show CDR1 as ENHRY and CDR2 as SYGVKD. The ends were cut back, 2 bases at V and 2 bases at J, with 14 bases in the middle.

The CDR3 loop reads CASSYGVGGGDTEAFF. The CDR3 DNA reads TGTGCCAGCAGTTATGGAGTCGGGGGTGGTGACACTGAAGCTTTCTTT. The chain has TRBV6-5 and TRBJ1-1; the D gene is possibly TRBD1 (5 bases). CDR1 and CDR2 from the germline V gene are MNHEY and SVGAGI. This CDR3 has 16 residues. V was clipped by 3 bases and J by 3 bases, with 17 bases between them.

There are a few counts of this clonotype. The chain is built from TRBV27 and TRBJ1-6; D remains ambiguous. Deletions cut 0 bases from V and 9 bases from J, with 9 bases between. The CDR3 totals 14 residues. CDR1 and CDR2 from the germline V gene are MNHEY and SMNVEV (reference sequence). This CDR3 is CASSLSAGVSPLHF. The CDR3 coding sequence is TGTGCCAGCAGTTTATCGGCAGGCGTTTCACCCCTCCACTTT.

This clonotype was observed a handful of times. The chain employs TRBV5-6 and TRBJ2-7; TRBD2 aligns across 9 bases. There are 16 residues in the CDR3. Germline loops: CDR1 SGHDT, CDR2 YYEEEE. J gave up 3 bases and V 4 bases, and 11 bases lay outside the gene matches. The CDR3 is CASSLKGASGIYEQYF. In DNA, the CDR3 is TGTGCCAGCAGCCTGAAGGGGGCTAGCGGGATCTACGAGCAGTACTTC.

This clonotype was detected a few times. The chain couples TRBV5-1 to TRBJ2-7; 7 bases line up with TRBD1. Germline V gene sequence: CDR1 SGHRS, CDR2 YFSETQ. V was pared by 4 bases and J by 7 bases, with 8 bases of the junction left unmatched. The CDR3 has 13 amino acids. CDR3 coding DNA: TGCGCCAGCAGCACGACAGGGTCGGGGGAGCAGTACTTC. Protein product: CASSTTGSGEQYF.

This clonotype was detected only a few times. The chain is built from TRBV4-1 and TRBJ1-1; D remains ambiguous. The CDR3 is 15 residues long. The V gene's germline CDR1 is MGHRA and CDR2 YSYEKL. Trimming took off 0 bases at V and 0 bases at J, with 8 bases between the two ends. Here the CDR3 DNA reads TGCGCCAGCAGCCAAGATGGACTCATGAACACTGAAGCTTTCTTT. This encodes CASSQDGLMNTEAFF.

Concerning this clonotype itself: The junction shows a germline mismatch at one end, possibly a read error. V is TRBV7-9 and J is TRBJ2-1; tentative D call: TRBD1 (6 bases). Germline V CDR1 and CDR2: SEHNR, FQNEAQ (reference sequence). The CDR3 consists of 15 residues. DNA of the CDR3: TGTGCCAGCAGCTTAGCCCAGGGGATTGCCAATGAGCGGTTCTTC. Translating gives CASSLAQGIANERFF.

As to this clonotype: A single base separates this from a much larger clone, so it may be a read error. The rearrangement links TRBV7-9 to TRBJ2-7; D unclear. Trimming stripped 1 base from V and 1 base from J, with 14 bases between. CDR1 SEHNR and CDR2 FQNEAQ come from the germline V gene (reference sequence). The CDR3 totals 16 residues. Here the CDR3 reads CASSLGGRTISYEQYF. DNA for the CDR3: TGTGCCAGCAGCTTAGGCGGCAGGACGATTTCCTACGAGCAGTACTTC.

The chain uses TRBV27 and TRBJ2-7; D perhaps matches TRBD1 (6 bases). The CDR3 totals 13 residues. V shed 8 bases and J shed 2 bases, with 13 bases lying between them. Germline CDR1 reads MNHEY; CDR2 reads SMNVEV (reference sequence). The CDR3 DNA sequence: TGTGCCAGCGGGGAACAGGGAGCCTACGAGCAGTACTTC. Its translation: CASGEQGAYEQYF.

This chain's CDR3 is CASSFSSTGRHIQYF. CDR3 sequence (DNA): TGTGCCAGCAGTTTCTCGTCGACAGGGAGGCACATTCAGTACTTC. This rearrangement joins TRBV27 to TRBJ2-4, with D perhaps TRBD1 (7 bases). CDR1 and CDR2 (germline): MNHEY, SMNVEV (reference sequence). The CDR3 sequence is 15 residues long. V lost 3 bases, J lost 8 bases, and 17 bases lay in between.

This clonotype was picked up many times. DNA for the CDR3: TGTGCCAGTAGTTATGGGGGCGAAGCTTTCTTT. Its translation is CASSYGGEAFF. The chain is built from TRBV19 and TRBJ1-1, with D possibly matching TRBD1 (6 bases). The CDR3 runs to 11 residues. V lost 5 bases, J lost 8 bases, and 9 bases lay in between. Germline lookup yields CDR1 LNHDA and CDR2 SQIVND (reference sequence).

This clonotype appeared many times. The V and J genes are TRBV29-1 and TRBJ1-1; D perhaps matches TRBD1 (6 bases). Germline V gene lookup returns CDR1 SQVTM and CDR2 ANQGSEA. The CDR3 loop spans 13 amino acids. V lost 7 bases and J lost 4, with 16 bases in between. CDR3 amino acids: CSAEQGGSTEAFF. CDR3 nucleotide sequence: TGCAGCGCCGAACAGGGAGGTTCCACTGAAGCTTTCTTT.

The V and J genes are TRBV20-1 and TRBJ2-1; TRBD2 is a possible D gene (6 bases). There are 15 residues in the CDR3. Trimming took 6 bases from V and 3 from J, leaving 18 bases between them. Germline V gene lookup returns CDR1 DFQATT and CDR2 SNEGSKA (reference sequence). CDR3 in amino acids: CSARRAAGNYNEQFF. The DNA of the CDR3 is TGCAGTGCCCGGAGGGCGGCCGGAAACTACAATGAGCAGTTCTTC.

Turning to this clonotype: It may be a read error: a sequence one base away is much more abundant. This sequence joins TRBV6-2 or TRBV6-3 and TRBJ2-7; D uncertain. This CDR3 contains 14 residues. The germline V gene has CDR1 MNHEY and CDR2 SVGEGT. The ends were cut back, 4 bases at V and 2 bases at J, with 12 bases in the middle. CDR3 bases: TGTGCCAGCAGTTCCCGACTCTATGCCTACGAGCAGTACTTC. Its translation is CASSSRLYAYEQYF.

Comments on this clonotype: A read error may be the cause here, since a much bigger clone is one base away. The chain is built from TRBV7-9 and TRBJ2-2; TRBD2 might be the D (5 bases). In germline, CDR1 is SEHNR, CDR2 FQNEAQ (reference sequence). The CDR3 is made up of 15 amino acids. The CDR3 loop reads CASRPPTGSAGERFF. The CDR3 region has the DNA TGTGCCAGCAGGCCCCCAACCGGGTCTGCCGGGGAGCGGTTTTTT.

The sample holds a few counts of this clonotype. Here the CDR3 reads CASSKGTSGNPDTQYF. The CDR3 bases are TGTGCCAGTAGTAAAGGGACTAGCGGGAACCCAGATACGCAGTATTTT. The chain is built from TRBV19 and TRBJ2-3, with TRBD2 matching 13 bases. J gave up 4 bases and V 4 bases, and 5 bases lay outside the gene matches. The CDR3 sequence is 16 residues long. CDR1 and CDR2 (germline): LNHDA, SQIVND (reference sequence). Full variable domain (outside the CDR3, taken from reference TRBV19 and TRBJ2-3): DGGITQSPKYLFRKEGQNVTLSCEQNLNHDAMYWYRQDPGQGLRLIYYSQIVNDFQKGDIAEGYSVSREKKESFPLTVTSAQKNPTAFYLCASSKGTSGNPDTQYFGPGTRLTVL.

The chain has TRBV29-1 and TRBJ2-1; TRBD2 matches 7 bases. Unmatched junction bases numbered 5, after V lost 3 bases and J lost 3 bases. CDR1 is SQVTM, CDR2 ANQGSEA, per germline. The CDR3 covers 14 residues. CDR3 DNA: TGCAGCGTTGAGGCGGGGGACCGCTACAATGAGCAGTTCTTC. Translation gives CSVEAGDRYNEQFF.

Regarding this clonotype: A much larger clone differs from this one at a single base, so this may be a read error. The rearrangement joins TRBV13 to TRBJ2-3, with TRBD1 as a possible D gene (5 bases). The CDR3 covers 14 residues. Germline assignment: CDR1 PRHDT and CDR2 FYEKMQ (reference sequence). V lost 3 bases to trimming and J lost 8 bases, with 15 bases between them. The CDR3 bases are TGTGCCAGCAGCTTGCCTCCTGGGGCAGGTACGCAGTATTTT. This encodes CASSLPPGAGTQYF.

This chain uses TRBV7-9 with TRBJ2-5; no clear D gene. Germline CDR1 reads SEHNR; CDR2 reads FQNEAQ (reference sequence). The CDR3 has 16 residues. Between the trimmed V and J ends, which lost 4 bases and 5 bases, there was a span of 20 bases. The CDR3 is CASSSESSLFPETQYF. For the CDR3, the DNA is TGTGCCAGCAGCTCCGAAAGTTCCCTGTTTCCGGAGACCCAGTACTTC.

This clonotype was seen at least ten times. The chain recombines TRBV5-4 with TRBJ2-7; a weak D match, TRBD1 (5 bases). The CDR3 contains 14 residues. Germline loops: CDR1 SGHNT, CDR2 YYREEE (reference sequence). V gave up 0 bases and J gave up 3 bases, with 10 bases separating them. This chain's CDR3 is CASSLGQTVYEQYF. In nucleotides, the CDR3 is TGTGCCAGCAGCTTGGGACAGACCGTCTACGAGCAGTACTTC. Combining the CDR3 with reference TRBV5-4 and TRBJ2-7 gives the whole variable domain ETGVTQSPTHLIKTRGQQVTLRCSSQSGHNTVSWYQQALGQGPQFIFQYYREEENGRGNFPPRFSGLQFPNYSSELNVNALELDDSALYLCASSLGQTVYEQYFGPGTRLTVT.

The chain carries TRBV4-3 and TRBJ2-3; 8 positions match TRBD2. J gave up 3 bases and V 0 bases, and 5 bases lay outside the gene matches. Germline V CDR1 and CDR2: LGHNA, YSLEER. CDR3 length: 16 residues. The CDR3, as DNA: TGCGCCAGCAGCCAAGATCAAAGCGGGAGAACAGATACGCAGTATTTT. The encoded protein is CASSQDQSGRTDTQYF.

The CDR3 loop reads CASSARLAGVTGELFF. CDR3 bases: TGTGCCAGCAGCGCTAGACTAGCGGGAGTGACCGGGGAGCTGTTTTTT. The chain is built from TRBV7-6 and TRBJ2-2; 12 bases are shared with TRBD2. In germline, CDR1 is SGHVS, CDR2 FNYEAQ. The V segment lost 5 bases and the J segment 5 bases; nucleotides outside the gene matches: 6. The CDR3 is 16 amino acids.

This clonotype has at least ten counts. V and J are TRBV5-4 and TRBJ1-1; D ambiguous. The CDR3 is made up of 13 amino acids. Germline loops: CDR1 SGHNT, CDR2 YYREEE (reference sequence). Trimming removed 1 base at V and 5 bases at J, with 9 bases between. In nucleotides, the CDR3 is TGTGCCAGCAGCTTGTGGGGAAGTACTGAAGCTTTCTTT. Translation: CASSLWGSTEAFF. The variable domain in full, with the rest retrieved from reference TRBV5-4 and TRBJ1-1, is ETGVTQSPTHLIKTRGQQVTLRCSSQSGHNTVSWYQQALGQGPQFIFQYYREEENGRGNFPPRFSGLQFPNYSSELNVNALELDDSALYLCASSLWGSTEAFFGQGTRLTVV.

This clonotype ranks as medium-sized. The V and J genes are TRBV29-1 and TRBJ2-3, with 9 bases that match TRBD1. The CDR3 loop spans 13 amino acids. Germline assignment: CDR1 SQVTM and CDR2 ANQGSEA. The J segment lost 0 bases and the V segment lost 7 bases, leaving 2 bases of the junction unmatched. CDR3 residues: CSGTGVSTDTQYF. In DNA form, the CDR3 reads TGCAGCGGGACAGGGGTCAGCACAGATACGCAGTATTTT.

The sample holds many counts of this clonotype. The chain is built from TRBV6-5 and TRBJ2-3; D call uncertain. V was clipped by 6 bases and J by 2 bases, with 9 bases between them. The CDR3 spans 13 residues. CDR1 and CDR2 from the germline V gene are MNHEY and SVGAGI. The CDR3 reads CASREGPTDTQYF. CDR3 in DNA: TGTGCCAGCAGGGAAGGGCCCACAGATACGCAGTATTTT.

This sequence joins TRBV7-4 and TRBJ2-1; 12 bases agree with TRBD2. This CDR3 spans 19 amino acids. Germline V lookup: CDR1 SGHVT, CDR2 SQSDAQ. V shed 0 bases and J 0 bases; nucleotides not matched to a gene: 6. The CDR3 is CASSLAPGLAGPSYNEQFF. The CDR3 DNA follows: TGTGCCAGCAGCTTAGCGCCGGGACTAGCGGGCCCCTCCTACAATGAGCAGTTCTTC. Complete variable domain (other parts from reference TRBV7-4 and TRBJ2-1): GAGVSQSPRYKVAKRGRDVALRCDSISGHVTLYWYRQTLGQGSEVLTYSQSDAQRDKSGRPSGRFSAERPERSVSTLKIQRTEQGDSAVYLCASSLAPGLAGPSYNEQFFGPGTRLTVL.